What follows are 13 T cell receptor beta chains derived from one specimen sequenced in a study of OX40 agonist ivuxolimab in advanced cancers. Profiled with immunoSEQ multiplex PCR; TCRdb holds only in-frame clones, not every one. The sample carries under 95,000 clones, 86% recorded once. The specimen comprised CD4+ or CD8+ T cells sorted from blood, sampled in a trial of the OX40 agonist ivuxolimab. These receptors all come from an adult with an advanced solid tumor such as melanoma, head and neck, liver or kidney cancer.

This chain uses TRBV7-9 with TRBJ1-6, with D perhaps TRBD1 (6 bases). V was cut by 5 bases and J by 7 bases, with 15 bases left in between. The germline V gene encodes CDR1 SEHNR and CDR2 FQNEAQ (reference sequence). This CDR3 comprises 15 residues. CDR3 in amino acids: CASSGVGGINSPLHF. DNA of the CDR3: TGTGCCAGCAGCGGAGTAGGGGGGATCAATTCACCCCTCCACTTT.

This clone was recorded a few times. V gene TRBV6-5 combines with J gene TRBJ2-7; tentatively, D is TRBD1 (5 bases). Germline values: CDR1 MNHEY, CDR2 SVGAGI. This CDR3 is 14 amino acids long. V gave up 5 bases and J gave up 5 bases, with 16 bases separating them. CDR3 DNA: TGTGCCAGCAGTGGTCGGAACAGGCTAAACGAGCAGTACTTC. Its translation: CASSGRNRLNEQYF.

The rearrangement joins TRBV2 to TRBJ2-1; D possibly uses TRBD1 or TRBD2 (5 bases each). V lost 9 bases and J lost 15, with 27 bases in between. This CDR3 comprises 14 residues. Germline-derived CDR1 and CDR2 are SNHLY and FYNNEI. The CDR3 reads CASADGAGTQVVFF. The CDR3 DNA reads TGTGCCAGTGCGGACGGCGCCGGGACCCAAGTGGTGTTCTTC.

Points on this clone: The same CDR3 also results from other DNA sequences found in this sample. CDR3 sequence: CASVSEANTEAFF. The CDR3 DNA sequence: TGTGCCAGTGTGAGTGAGGCTAACACTGAAGCTTTCTTT. The chain carries TRBV19 and TRBJ1-1; D gene unclear. The V and J ends lost 8 bases and 2 bases respectively, with 12 bases between them. The CDR3 runs to 13 residues. The V gene's germline CDR1 is LNHDA and CDR2 SQIVND (reference sequence).

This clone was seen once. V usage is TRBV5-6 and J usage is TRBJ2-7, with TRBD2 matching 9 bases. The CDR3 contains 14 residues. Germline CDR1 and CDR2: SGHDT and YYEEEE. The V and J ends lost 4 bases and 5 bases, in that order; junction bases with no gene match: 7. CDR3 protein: CASSPLAGRDEQYF. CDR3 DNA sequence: TGTGCCAGCAGCCCTCTAGCGGGAAGGGACGAGCAGTACTTC.

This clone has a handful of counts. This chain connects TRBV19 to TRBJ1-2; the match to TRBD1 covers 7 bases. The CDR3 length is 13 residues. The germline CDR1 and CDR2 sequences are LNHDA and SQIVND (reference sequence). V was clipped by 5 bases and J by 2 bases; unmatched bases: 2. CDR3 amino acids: CASSRDSNYGYTF. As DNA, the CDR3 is TGTGCCAGTAGTCGGGACAGCAACTATGGCTACACCTTC.

Written as DNA, the CDR3 is TGTGCCAGCAGTTACGCTGACAGGGCAGCTAACTATGGCTACACCTTC. Its protein product is CASSYADRAANYGYTF. This rearrangement joins TRBV6-6 to TRBJ1-2; 7 nucleotides match TRBD1. This CDR3 spans 16 amino acids. V lost 2 bases, J lost 0 bases, and 6 bases stayed unmatched. Germline assignment: CDR1 MNHNY and CDR2 SVGAGI (reference sequence).

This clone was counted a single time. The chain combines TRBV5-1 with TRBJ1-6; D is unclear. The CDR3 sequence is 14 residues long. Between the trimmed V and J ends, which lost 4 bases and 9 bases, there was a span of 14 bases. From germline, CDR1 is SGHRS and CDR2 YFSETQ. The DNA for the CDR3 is TGCGCCAGCAGCCCCCAGGAGTTGGGTTCACCCCTCCACTTT. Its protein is CASSPQELGSPLHF.

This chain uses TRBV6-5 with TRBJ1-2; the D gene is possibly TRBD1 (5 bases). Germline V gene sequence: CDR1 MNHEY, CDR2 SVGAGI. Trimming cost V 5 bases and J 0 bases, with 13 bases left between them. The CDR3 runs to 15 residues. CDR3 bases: TGTGCCAGCAGTACGCTGACAGAGCCTAACTATGGCTACACCTTC. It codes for CASSTLTEPNYGYTF.

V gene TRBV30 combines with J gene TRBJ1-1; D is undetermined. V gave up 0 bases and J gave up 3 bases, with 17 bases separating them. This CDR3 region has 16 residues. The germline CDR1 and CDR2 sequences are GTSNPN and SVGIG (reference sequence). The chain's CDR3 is CAWSVLREKGYTEAFF. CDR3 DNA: TGTGCCTGGAGTGTACTACGCGAAAAAGGGTACACTGAAGCTTTCTTT.

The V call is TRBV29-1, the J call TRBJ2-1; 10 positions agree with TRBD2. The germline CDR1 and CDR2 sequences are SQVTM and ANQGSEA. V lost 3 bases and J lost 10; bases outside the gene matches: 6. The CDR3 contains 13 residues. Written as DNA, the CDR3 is TGCAGCGTTGACAGCGGGGGGGGCTGGGAGCAGTTCTTC. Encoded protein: CSVDSGGGWEQFF.

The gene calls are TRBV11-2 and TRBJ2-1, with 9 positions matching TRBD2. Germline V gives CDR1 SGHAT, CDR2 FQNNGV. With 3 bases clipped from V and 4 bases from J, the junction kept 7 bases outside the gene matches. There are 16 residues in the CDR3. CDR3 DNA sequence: TGTGCCAGCAGCTTTGGACCGACTAGCGGTTACAATGAGCAGTTCTTC. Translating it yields CASSFGPTSGYNEQFF.

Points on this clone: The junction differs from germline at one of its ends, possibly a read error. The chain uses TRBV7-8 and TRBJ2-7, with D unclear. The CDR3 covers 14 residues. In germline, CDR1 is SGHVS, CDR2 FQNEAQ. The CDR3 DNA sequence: TGTGCCAACAGCTTGTCCTATCAAAGCGACGAGCAGTACTTC. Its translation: CANSLSYQSDEQYF.